Below, 27 T cell receptor beta chains from the same sample are listed, as sequenced in a study of cytomegalovirus exposure and HLA in healthy donors. PCR used 60 Vbeta primers and 13 Jbeta primers. Produced via immunoSEQ multiplex PCR; TCRdb's table is partial and in-frame only. The table has 150,000 to 200,000 clones, 81% seen once. Material: PBMCs. Receptors were obtained from a woman in her forties or fifties in good health and CMV-seronegative.

The genes are TRBV18 and TRBJ1-4; D is possibly TRBD1 (5 bases). Germline-derived CDR1 and CDR2 are KGHSH and LQKENI. V was trimmed by 4 bases and J by 8 bases, leaving 14 bases between them. CDR3 length equals 14 residues. This CDR3 reads CASSLQGRHEKLFF. In DNA form, the CDR3 reads TGTGCCAGCTCACTCCAGGGTAGGCACGAAAAACTGTTTTTT.

The chain employs TRBV7-6 and TRBJ2-7; 10 bases map to TRBD1. J was trimmed by 3 bases and V by 0 bases; bases with no gene match: 2. This CDR3 is 15 amino acids long. The germline CDR1 and CDR2 sequences are SGHVS and FNYEAQ. In DNA, the CDR3 is TGTGCCAGCAGCTTAGCAGGACAGGGGGTCTACGAGCAGTACTTC. This codes for CASSLAGQGVYEQYF. The variable domain in full, completed from reference TRBV7-6 and TRBJ2-7, reads GAGVSQSPRYKVTKRGQDVALRCDPISGHVSLYWYRQALGQGPEFLTYFNYEAQQDKSGLPNDRFSAERPEGSISTLTIQRTEQRDSAMYRCASSLAGQGVYEQYFGPGTRLTVT.

CDR3 sequence reads: CASSLRPGGFHEQYF. The CDR3 DNA reads TGTGCCAGCAGTTTACGCCCAGGGGGCTTCCACGAGCAGTACTTC. The V and J genes are TRBV27 and TRBJ2-7; 8 bases are shared with TRBD1. CDR1 is MNHEY, CDR2 SMNVEV, per germline (reference sequence). This CDR3 spans 15 amino acids. V lost 2 bases, J lost 5 bases, and 8 bases stayed unmatched.

CDR3 in DNA: TGTGCCAGCTTTCACTGGCAAGCGGAAATCGAGACCCAGTACTTC. Translation gives CASFHWQAEIETQYF. The V call is TRBV27, the J call TRBJ2-5; TRBD2 is a possible D gene (5 bases). The CDR3 has 15 amino acids. Trimming shortened V by 8 bases and J by 5 bases, and 21 bases separated the two germline ends. Per the germline V gene, CDR1 is MNHEY and CDR2 is SMNVEV (reference sequence).

The chain has TRBV6-1 and TRBJ1-3; no definite D call. Trimming shortened V by 8 bases and J by 2 bases, and 13 bases separated the two germline ends. CDR1 and CDR2 from the germline V gene are MNHNS and SASEGT. This CDR3 contains 14 residues. The CDR3 bases are TGTGCCAGCGATGCGGGGAGTGCTGGAAACACCATATATTTT. Residues: CASDAGSAGNTIYF.

V gene TRBV7-2 combines with J gene TRBJ2-1, with 13 nucleotides matching TRBD2. Germline CDR1 reads SGHTA; CDR2 reads FQGNSA. The CDR3 is 15 amino acids. The V segment lost 5 bases and the J segment 7 bases; nucleotides outside the gene matches: 5. The CDR3 loop is CASSEGLAGSNEQFF. The CDR3, as DNA: TGTGCCAGCAGCGAGGGACTAGCGGGATCTAATGAGCAGTTCTTC.

The CDR3 DNA reads TGTGCCATCAGTGCCAGGGAGGGATTCTCTGGAAACACCATATATTTT. Residues: CAISAREGFSGNTIYF. The chain is built from TRBV10-3 and TRBJ1-3, with a possible D match to TRBD1 (5 bases). The CDR3 sequence is 16 residues long. The V gene lost 4 bases and the J gene lost 0 bases, with 13 bases spanning the gap. CDR1 ENHRY and CDR2 SYGVKD come from the germline V gene.

The genes are TRBV6-6 and TRBJ2-7; the D is unclear. The CDR3 covers 13 residues. V lost 0 bases, J lost 7 bases, and 10 bases lay in between. Germline V gene lookup returns CDR1 MNHNY and CDR2 SVGAGI (reference sequence). CDR3 sequence (DNA): TGTGCCAGCAGTTACTCTCCCCAGGTGGAGCAGTACTTC. It translates to CASSYSPQVEQYF.

The rearrangement uses TRBV5-5 and TRBJ1-2; D is uncertain. Germline CDR1 and CDR2: SGHKS and YYEKEE (reference sequence). Trimming left V 4 bases short and J 3 bases short, with 16 bases between. The length of the CDR3 is 15 residues. CDR3 sequence: CASSPQPTTDYGYTF. For the CDR3, the DNA is TGTGCCAGCAGCCCCCAGCCGACTACCGACTATGGCTACACCTTC.

V and J are TRBV28 and TRBJ2-7; 7 nucleotides line up with TRBD2. CDR3 length equals 14 residues. Trimming at V came to 5 bases and at J to 6 bases, leaving 10 bases not matched to a gene. Looked up from germline, CDR1 is MDHEN and CDR2 is SYDVKM. The CDR3 DNA is TGTGCCAGCAGTCTGGGCCTAGCGGTAGGCGAGCAGTACTTC. Amino acids: CASSLGLAVGEQYF. Complete variable domain (other parts from reference TRBV28 and TRBJ2-7): DVKVTQSSRYLVKRTGEKVFLECVQDMDHENMFWYRQDPGLGLRLIYFSYDVKMKEKGDIPEGYSVSREKKERFSLILESASTNQTSMYLCASSLGLAVGEQYFGPGTRLTVT.

The chain links TRBV6-6 to TRBJ2-7, with TRBD2 identical over 11 bases. The CDR3 length is 16 residues. With V trimmed by 8 bases and J by 0 bases, 9 bases remained unmatched. CDR1 and CDR2 from the germline V gene are MNHNY and SVGAGI (reference sequence). CDR3 DNA: TGTGCCAGCCCTGACGGGACTAGCGGATTCTCCTACGAGCAGTACTTC. This codes for CASPDGTSGFSYEQYF.

The rearrangement joins TRBV5-6 to TRBJ2-2, with a tentative D call TRBD1 (5 bases). The CDR3 consists of 15 residues. V was clipped by 2 bases and J by 4 bases, with 12 bases between them. Germline V CDR1 and CDR2: SGHDT, YYEEEE. In DNA, the CDR3 is TGTGCCAGCAGCTTCAGGGCAGGGTTCACCGGGGAGCTGTTTTTT. As protein: CASSFRAGFTGELFF.

The gene calls are TRBV6-1 and TRBJ1-2, with D uncertain. Trimming removed 7 bases from V and 6 bases from J, with 15 bases in between. The CDR3 is 13 amino acids. The germline CDR1 and CDR2 sequences are MNHNS and SASEGT. The CDR3 sequence: CASKLHFADGYTF. CDR3 nucleotides: TGTGCCAGCAAATTACATTTTGCCGATGGCTACACCTTC.

This sequence joins TRBV4-2 and TRBJ2-2, with D tentatively TRBD2 (5 bases). The V gene's germline CDR1 is LGHNA and CDR2 YNFKEQ. Trimming removed 5 bases from V and 5 bases from J, with 18 bases in between. The CDR3 is made up of 16 amino acids. The CDR3 DNA follows: TGTGCCAGCAGCGCCAGGACGCTAGGCGGGACCGGGGAGCTGTTTTTT. It is translated as CASSARTLGGTGELFF.

The chain employs TRBV9 and TRBJ2-1; D might be TRBD2 (6 bases). The germline V gene has CDR1 SGDLS and CDR2 YYNGEE. V was trimmed by 0 bases and J by 5 bases, leaving 18 bases between them. The CDR3 consists of 17 residues. The chain's CDR3 is CASSVVGGGLADNEQFF. CDR3 DNA sequence: TGTGCCAGCAGCGTAGTGGGAGGAGGGCTAGCTGACAATGAGCAGTTCTTC.

Only a few counts were recorded for this clone. The chain recombines TRBV15 with TRBJ2-3; D not certain. Germline CDR1 reads LNHNV; CDR2 reads YYDKDF (reference sequence). The V and J ends lost 1 base and 2 bases respectively, with 10 bases between them. This CDR3 is 15 amino acids long. Here the CDR3 DNA reads TGTGCCACCAGCAGAGGGAGATCCATCACAGATACGCAGTATTTT. Translating gives CATSRGRSITDTQYF.

The chain has TRBV5-1 and TRBJ2-3, with 10 bases lining up with TRBD2. The CDR3 is 16 amino acids. Germline lookup yields CDR1 SGHRS and CDR2 YFSETQ. Trimming took 4 bases from V and 0 from J; bases not matched to a gene: 5. CDR3 amino acids: CASSPGTSESTDTQYF. In DNA form, the CDR3 reads TGCGCCAGCAGCCCAGGGACTAGCGAAAGCACAGATACGCAGTATTTT.

CDR3 residues: CATHPGVNSPLHF. The DNA for the CDR3 is TGTGCCACCCACCCCGGGGTCAATTCACCCCTCCACTTT. The J gene is TRBJ1-6, the V gene TRBV6-5; D is unresolved. CDR3 length: 13 amino acids. Germline loops: CDR1 MNHEY, CDR2 SVGAGI. Trimming cost V 10 bases and J 7 bases, with 14 bases left between them.

This rearrangement joins TRBV6-6 to TRBJ2-1, with 9 bases fitting TRBD1. V trimming: 0 bases; J trimming: 9 bases; junction bases outside the gene matches: 9. CDR1 and CDR2 from the germline V gene are MNHNY and SVGAGI (reference sequence). This CDR3 is built from 16 residues. The CDR3 region has the DNA TGTGCCAGCAGTTACTCGCCGACAGGGGGACGGTCTGAGCAGTTCTTC. Its protein is CASSYSPTGGRSEQFF.

The rearrangement links TRBV10-1 to TRBJ2-7; 7 bases map to TRBD2. With V trimmed by 4 bases and J by 0 bases, 6 bases remained unmatched. This CDR3 is built from 15 residues. The germline V gene has CDR1 WNHNN and CDR2 SYGVQD (reference sequence). The CDR3 coding sequence is TGCGCCAGCAGTGGGGGGACTATGAGCTCCTACGAGCAGTACTTC. Its translation is CASSGGTMSSYEQYF.

The chain is built from TRBV2 and TRBJ2-1, with unresolved D. The CDR3 extends over 12 amino acids. The ends were cut back, 5 bases at V and 5 bases at J, with 7 bases in the middle. Germline V gene lookup returns CDR1 SNHLY and CDR2 FYNNEI. The CDR3 coding sequence is TGTGCCAGCAGTATTGACAACAATGAGCAGTTCTTC. Its protein product is CASSIDNNEQFF.

The chain carries TRBV7-2 and TRBJ1-3, with 8 bases matching TRBD1. CDR1 SGHTA and CDR2 FQGNSA come from the germline V gene. J lost 2 bases, V lost 5 bases, and 5 bases had no gene match. CDR3 length: 15 amino acids. Written as DNA, the CDR3 is TGTGCCAGCAGCACCCAGACAGGGGCTGGAAACACCATATATTTT. Translating it yields CASSTQTGAGNTIYF.

This sequence joins TRBV15 and TRBJ2-1; 12 bases map to TRBD1. There are 16 residues in the CDR3. Germline V gene lookup returns CDR1 LNHNV and CDR2 YYDKDF (reference sequence). Germline trimming cut 1 base from V and 4 bases from J; bases unmatched to any gene: 2. CDR3 residues: CATSRGDRGLYNEQFF. CDR3 DNA: TGTGCCACCAGCAGAGGGGACAGGGGGCTTTACAATGAGCAGTTCTTC.

J is TRBJ2-2 and V is TRBV28; TRBD1 might be the D (7 bases). Germline V CDR1 and CDR2: MDHEN, SYDVKM. Trimming stripped 2 bases from V and 4 bases from J, with 11 bases between. CDR3 length: 15 residues. CDR3 DNA: TGTGCCAGCAGTTTAGCCCAGGGGGGCACCGGGGAGCTGTTTTTT. Residues: CASSLAQGGTGELFF.

This chain connects TRBV4-1 to TRBJ1-1, with D maybe TRBD1 (5 bases). V lost 4 bases to trimming and J lost 4 bases, with 13 bases between them. The CDR3 runs to 14 residues. The germline CDR1 and CDR2 sequences are MGHRA and YSYEKL. The CDR3 DNA is TGCGCCAGCAGCCGAGAAGGGGTTGGCACTGAAGCTTTCTTT. The encoded protein is CASSREGVGTEAFF.

The chain couples TRBV6-5 to TRBJ1-3; D call uncertain. Germline V gene sequence: CDR1 MNHEY, CDR2 SVGAGI. Trimming shortened V by 6 bases and J by 2 bases, and 8 bases separated the two germline ends. This CDR3 contains 13 residues. The CDR3 DNA reads as TGTGCCAGCAGCCCCTCTACTGGAAACACCATATATTTT. Amino acids: CASSPSTGNTIYF.

This chain uses TRBV7-9 with TRBJ2-7, with 8 bases matching TRBD2. The CDR3 sequence is 16 residues long. V lost 5 bases and J lost 6; bases outside the gene matches: 15. Germline V gives CDR1 SEHNR, CDR2 FQNEAQ (reference sequence). CDR3 bases: TGTGCCAGCAGCCCCACTAGCGGACTGAAAACGGGCGAGCAGTACTTC. Translation: CASSPTSGLKTGEQYF.